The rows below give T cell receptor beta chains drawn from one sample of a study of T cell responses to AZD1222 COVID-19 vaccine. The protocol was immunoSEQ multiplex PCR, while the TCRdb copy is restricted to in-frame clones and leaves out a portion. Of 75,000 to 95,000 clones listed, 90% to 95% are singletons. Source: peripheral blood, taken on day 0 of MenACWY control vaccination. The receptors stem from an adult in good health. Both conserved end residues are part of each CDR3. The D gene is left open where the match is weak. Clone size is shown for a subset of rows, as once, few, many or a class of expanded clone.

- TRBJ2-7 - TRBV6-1 CASSELAGRSLEQYF TGTGCCAGCAGTGAGTTGGCAGGTAGATCCCTCGAGCAGTACTTC
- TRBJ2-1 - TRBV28 CASSFQNSYNEQFF TGTGCCAGCAGTTTCCAAAACTCCTACAATGAGCAGTTCTTC
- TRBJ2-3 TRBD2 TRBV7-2 CASSLDVVAGIDTQYF TGTGCCAGCAGCTTAGATGTTGTAGCGGGAATAGATACGCAGTATTTT
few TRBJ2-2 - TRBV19 CASSSQNTGELFF TGTGCCAGTAGTTCACAGAACACCGGGGAGCTGTTTTTT
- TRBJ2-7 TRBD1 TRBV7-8 CASSFILLPPQGDDIYEQYF TGTGCCAGCAGCTTCATCCTACTACCACCACAGGGGGATGATATCTACGAGCAGTACTTC
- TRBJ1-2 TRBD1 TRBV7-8 CASSLGTTGAGYTF TGTGCCAGCAGCTTAGGAACAACAGGGGCGGGCTACACCTTC
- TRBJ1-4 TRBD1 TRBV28 CASTSPGQVNEKLFF TGTGCCAGCACGAGCCCGGGACAGGTTAATGAAAAACTGTTTTTT
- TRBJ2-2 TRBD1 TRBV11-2 CASSPYGQGKELFF TGTGCCAGCAGCCCCTACGGACAGGGGAAGGAGCTGTTTTTT
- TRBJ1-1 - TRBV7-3 CASRQDPRSAAFF TGTGCCAGCAGACAGGACCCGAGGAGCGCGGCTTTCTTT
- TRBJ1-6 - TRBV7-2 CASSLIAGNSPLHF TGTGCCAGCAGCTTAATCGCCGGAAATTCACCCCTCCACTTT
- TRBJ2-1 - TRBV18 CASSPQGPPYNEQFF TGTGCCAGCTCACCACAGGGGCCCCCCTACAATGAGCAGTTCTTC
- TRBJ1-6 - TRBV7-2 CASSLGPPRGSYNSPLHF TGTGCCAGCAGCTTAGGGCCGCCGCGCGGTTCCTATAATTCACCCCTCCACTTT
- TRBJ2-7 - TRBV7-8 CASSLETTRSPNEQYF TGTGCCAGCAGCTTAGAGACAACCAGATCACCTAACGAGCAGTACTTC
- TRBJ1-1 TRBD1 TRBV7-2 CASRNRDRGNTEAFF TGTGCCAGCCGGAACCGGGACAGGGGGAACACTGAAGCTTTCTTT
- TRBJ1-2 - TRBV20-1 CSASKTANPLSYGYTF TGCAGTGCTAGTAAGACAGCGAACCCGCTTTCCTATGGCTACACCTTC
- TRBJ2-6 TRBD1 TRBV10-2 CASSVTGSPGANVLTF TGCGCCAGCAGTGTGACAGGGAGCCCTGGGGCCAACGTCCTGACTTTC
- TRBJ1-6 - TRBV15 CATSRDRQFNSPLHF TGTGCCACCAGCAGAGATCGCCAGTTTAATTCACCCCTCCACTTT
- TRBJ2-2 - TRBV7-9 CASDSHYGELFF TGTGCCAGCGACAGTCACTATGGGGAGCTGTTTTTT
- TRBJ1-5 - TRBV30 CAWSSGGYLNQPQHF TGTGCCTGGAGCTCAGGTGGATACTTAAATCAGCCCCAGCATTTT
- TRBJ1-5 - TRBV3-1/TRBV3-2 CASSQDPLDSQSNQPQHF TGTGCCAGCAGCCAAGATCCCTTGGACAGCCAGAGCAATCAGCCCCAGCATTTT
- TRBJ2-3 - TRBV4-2 CASSQVGNTDTQYF TGTGCCAGCAGCCAAGTCGGGAACACAGATACGCAGTATTTT
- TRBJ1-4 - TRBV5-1 CASSLNPPGPVNDEKLFF TGCGCCAGCAGCTTGAATCCACCTGGACCGGTTAATGATGAAAAACTGTTTTTT
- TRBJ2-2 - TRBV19 CATSKGGQTNTGELFF TGTGCCACCAGTAAGGGGGGACAGACGAACACCGGGGAGCTGTTTTTT
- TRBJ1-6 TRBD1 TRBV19 CASSITGGAANSPLHF TGTGCCAGTAGTATCACAGGGGGCGCGGCAAATTCACCCCTCCACTTT
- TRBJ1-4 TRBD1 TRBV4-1 CASSQGSDRGNEKLFF TGCGCCAGCAGCCAGGGGTCGGACAGGGGTAATGAAAAACTGTTTTTT
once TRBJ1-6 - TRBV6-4 CASSAEENSPLHF TGTGCCAGCAGTGCGGAGGAAAATTCACCCCTCCACTTT
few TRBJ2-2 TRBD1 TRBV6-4 CASSEQGTGELFF TGTGCCAGCAGCGAACAGGGGACCGGGGAGCTGTTTTTT